This TCR beta chain was profiled in a study of early T cells in non-severe SARS-CoV-2 infection (dated by TCRdb to 2020 to 2023). Background for the entire study: Because TCR sequencing relied on bulk RNA taken from unsorted whole blood, pairing of alpha and beta chains was not possible. General study outcomes and caveats: VDJdb matching was skewed toward anti-spike CD8 responses and likely underestimated virus-specific expansions, missing private and CD4 specificities.

The study was a case-control design nested within a healthcare worker cohort in London, UK, with weekly nasopharyngeal swab PCR tests and blood sampling. Between 23 and 31 March 2020, the week of the UK lockdown, healthcare workers were enrolled and then followed up weekly for as long as 16 weeks. Library preparation was by 5' RACE. TCRdb names NextSeq 500 as the instrument used. Unique molecular identifiers were attached to individual cDNA molecules in the TCR library protocol so that sequencing error and PCR bias could be corrected. Both TCR alpha and beta chains were sequenced, and tight co-correlation was observed between alpha and beta sequence abundances in each sample. In the source study's methods: V gene, J gene and CDR3 annotation of TCR sequences was performed with Decombinator V4. TCRs were defined as expanded if a significant change between any two time points was detected under a Poisson model with p below 0.0001. TCR abundances were normalised to the total number of TCRs sequenced in each sample and reported as counts per million. VDJdb, accessed on 1 November 2021, was searched for TCRs annotated for CMV, EBV and SARS-CoV-2, and TCRs annotated for more than one antigen were excluded. In TCRdb, the public reads were trimmed at Q25 with fastp and aligned with MiXCR, with productive beta chains retained. One record per CDR3 amino acid sequence lists the most common genes and DNA. The V and J calls and clone size are TCRdb's, not the authors'. For this sample the table gives tens of thousands of distinct CDR3 sequences, of which over 12% were detected only once. Approximately 3.3% of the sample is held by the ten biggest clonotypes.

To note about this clonotype: It has no known antigen specificity. No per-base quality is available; no much larger clone lies one base away.

This sequence was found in an adult who was a healthcare worker with PCR-confirmed SARS-CoV-2 infection or an uninfected control (not recorded which). Sequenced material: whole blood.

The CDR3 in this case is CASSLSLAESTDTQYF. The sequence in DNA is TGTGCCAGCAGTTTAAGCTTGGCGGAAAGCACAGATACGCAGTATTTT. The chain links TRBV27 with TRBJ2-3, with no confidently assigned D gene. From the germline V gene (reference sequence), CDR1 is MNHEY and CDR2 is SMNVEV. V sheds 2 bases and J sheds 0 bases, leaving 12 bases between their ends. The CDR3 has 16 amino acids, counting the end cysteine and phenylalanine. Kept here is only the CDR3 DNA, which spans 48 bases and is read in frame from base 1.